This T cell receptor (beta chain) originates from a study of CDR3 diversity in severe acne. TCRdb passed the PCR reads through MiXCR, listing each CDR3 protein once. The data contain about 97,000 distinct CDR3 sequences, roughly half of them singletons. This clonotype has ten or more counts. The V and J ends lost 4 bases and 2 bases respectively, with 13 bases between them. This CDR3 is built from 15 residues. Germline V gene sequence: CDR1 KGHDR, CDR2 SFDVKD. The sequence was obtained from a male donor with acne. This chain links TRBV24-1 with TRBJ2-5, with D perhaps matching TRBD1 (5 bases). The sequenced material came from blood. The CDR3: CATSEVGLGQETQYF. CDR3 DNA: TGTGCCACCAGTGAGGTGGGGCTCGGGCAAGAGACCCAGTACTTC.